These 7 T cell receptor beta chains were all obtained from the same sample, sequenced in a study of beta chain features in type 1 diabetes. Their antigens remain unidentified. Of the isolated RNA, all was reverse transcribed, and so the sequenced material was expressed TCRB transcripts. TCRdb's table, derived via immunoSEQ multiplex PCR, lists solely in-frame clones and lacks some. Among under 850,000 clones listed, around 15% were seen once. Overall study findings and caveats: Within each of all four CD4+ subsets, Type 1 diabetes patients had TCRB CDR3s that were moderately but significantly shorter.

The sample taken for sequencing was naive CD4+ T cells from blood. The receptors originated from a man aged 18-30 years with type 1 diabetes.

A word on this clone: Other DNA sequences from this sample encode an identical CDR3 as well. This sequence joins TRBV2 and TRBJ1-4, with D possibly being TRBD1 (6 bases). This CDR3 contains 14 residues. With 5 bases removed from V and 5 bases from J, the gap between germline ends came to 12 bases. CDR1 and CDR2 (germline): SNHLY, FYNNEI. The chain's CDR3 is CASSLQGPNEKLFF. The CDR3 nucleotides read TGTGCCAGCAGTCTACAGGGTCCCAATGAAAAACTGTTTTTT. Combining the CDR3 with reference TRBV2 and TRBJ1-4 gives the whole variable domain EPEVTQTPSHQVTQMGQEVILRCVPISNHLYFYWYRQILGQKVEFLVSFYNNEISEKSEIFDDQFSVERPDGSNFTLKIRSTKLEDSAMYFCASSLQGPNEKLFFGSGTQLSVL.

The V and J genes are TRBV14 and TRBJ2-3, with 7 bases lining up with TRBD1. The germline V gene encodes CDR1 SGHDN and CDR2 FVKESK. V lost 3 bases, J lost 1 base, and 7 bases stayed unmatched. CDR3 length equals 16 residues. CDR3 region: CASSHYRGRGTDTQYF. The CDR3, as DNA: TGTGCCAGCAGCCACTACAGGGGTCGGGGCACAGATACGCAGTATTTT.

V usage is TRBV7-9 and J usage is TRBJ1-2, with 7 nucleotides matching TRBD1. CDR1 is SEHNR and CDR2 is FQNEAQ in the germline V gene (reference sequence). The CDR3 is 14 amino acids. J was trimmed by 4 bases and V by 3 bases; bases with no gene match: 5. The CDR3 protein is CASSFRDSLYGYTF. CDR3 nucleotides: TGTGCCAGCAGCTTCCGGGACAGCCTCTATGGCTACACCTTC.

The chain carries TRBV5-1 and TRBJ2-3; weak D call: TRBD2 (6 bases). CDR3 length: 15 amino acids. The V and J ends lost 0 bases and 4 bases respectively, with 12 bases between them. The germline CDR1 and CDR2 sequences are SGHRS and YFSETQ. For the CDR3, the DNA is TGCGCCAGCAGCTTGGTTGCGGGGAAGGCAGATACGCAGTATTTT. The encoded protein is CASSLVAGKADTQYF.

This rearrangement joins TRBV15 to TRBJ2-7, with 7 bases matching TRBD1. The trim removed 0 bases at V and 0 bases at J, leaving 2 bases unmatched. Germline loops: CDR1 LNHNV, CDR2 YYDKDF (reference sequence). The CDR3 covers 15 residues. The CDR3 DNA reads as TGTGCCACCAGCAGAGAGACAGGGCTCTCCTACGAGCAGTACTTC. It specifies CATSRETGLSYEQYF.

The chain employs TRBV30 and TRBJ1-2; D is possibly TRBD1 (6 bases). The germline V gene encodes CDR1 GTSNPN and CDR2 SVGIG (reference sequence). V was cut by 6 bases and J by 8 bases, with 7 bases left in between. The CDR3 is 9 residues long. The CDR3: CACDRGYTF. CDR3 coding DNA: TGTGCCTGCGACAGGGGCTACACCTTC.

This clone was seen a handful of times. This chain joins TRBV10-3 and TRBJ1-1, with 7 bases fitting TRBD1. This CDR3 has 13 amino acids. Germline V gene lookup returns CDR1 ENHRY and CDR2 SYGVKD. The ends lost 5 bases at V and 9 bases at J; junction bases unmatched: 9. DNA of the CDR3: TGTGCCATCAGTACCCCTGGGACAGAAAAAGCTTTCTTT. This sequence encodes CAISTPGTEKAFF.